This T cell receptor (beta chain) was sequenced in a study of T-cell reconstitution after alpha-beta-depleted transplantation in children. The V and J ends lost 2 bases and 11 bases, in that order; junction bases with no gene match: 10. The CDR3 runs to 14 residues. During its preparation, the TCRbeta library received unique molecular identifiers. One entry per CDR3 protein, called by TCRdb with MiXCR from the PCR reads. The repertoire holds more than 85,000 distinct CDR3 sequences, with approximately 10% as singletons. This clonotype was recorded many times. This clonotype was sampled from a human donor who donated a stem cell graft to a child with acute lymphoblastic leukemia. The rearrangement uses TRBV12-3 or TRBV12-4 and TRBJ1-2; 8 nucleotides agree with TRBD1. Specimen: PBMCs from the stem cell graft donor, collected from the stem cell graft. This CDR3 is CASSLSGTGSAYTF. The CDR3 coding sequence is TGTGCCAGCAGTTTATCCGGGACAGGCTCAGCATACACCTTC.